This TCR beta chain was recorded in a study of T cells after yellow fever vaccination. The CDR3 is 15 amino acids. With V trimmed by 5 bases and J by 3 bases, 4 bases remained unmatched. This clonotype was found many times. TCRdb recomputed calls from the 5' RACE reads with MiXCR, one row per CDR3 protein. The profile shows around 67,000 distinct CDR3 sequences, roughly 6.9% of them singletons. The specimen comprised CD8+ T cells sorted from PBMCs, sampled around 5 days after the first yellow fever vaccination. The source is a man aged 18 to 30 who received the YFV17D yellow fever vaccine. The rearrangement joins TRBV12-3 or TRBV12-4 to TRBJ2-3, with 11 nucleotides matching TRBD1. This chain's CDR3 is CASSTGTGGTDTQYF. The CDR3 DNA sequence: TGTGCCAGCAGTACCGGGACAGGGGGGACAGATACGCAGTATTTT.